These 3 T cell receptor beta chains originate from one sample sequenced in a study of type 1 regulatory T cells (dated by TCRdb to about 2021). Sequenced using an Illumina MiSeq. TCRdb redid the processing of the public reads, applying fastp at Q25 and MiXCR, and retained in-frame beta chains. Every distinct CDR3 protein forms one entry, paired with its most common genes and DNA. The sample table contains roughly 21,000 distinct CDR3 sequences; only one count was recorded for about half of them. About 4.9% of the sample goes to the ten largest clones. No cognate antigen is known for these TCRs. Sequenced: cultured T cells, either the whole culture or a sorted T cell fraction (not recorded which). Receptors were obtained from a human donor in good health.

This clonotype has only a few counts. This chain uses TRBV7-9 with TRBJ1-4, with D possibly being TRBD1 (5 bases). This CDR3 region has 15 residues. Germline V gene data show CDR1 as SEHNR and CDR2 as FQNEAQ (reference sequence). V lost 2 bases, J lost 4 bases, and 11 bases lay in between. The DNA for the CDR3 is TGTGCCAGCAGCTTACTTCAGGGTTATAATGAAAAACTGTTTTTT. This translates into CASSLLQGYNEKLFF.

This clonotype was detected a few times. The chain is built from TRBV5-1 and TRBJ2-7; D not certain. The CDR3 has 13 amino acids. Per germline, CDR1 SGHRS and CDR2 YFSETQ. The ends were cut back, 4 bases at V and 6 bases at J, with 14 bases in the middle. The CDR3 region has the DNA TGCGCCAGCAGCGTGGGTCTCGTCCTCGAGCAGTACTTC. This translates into CASSVGLVLEQYF. Drawing the rest from reference TRBV5-1 and TRBJ2-7, the complete variable domain is KAGVTQTPRYLIKTRGQQVTLSCSPISGHRSVSWYQQTPGQGLQFLFEYFSETQRNKGNFPGRFSGRQFSNSRSEMNVSTLELGDSALYLCASSVGLVLEQYFGPGTRLTVT.

Here the CDR3 reads CASSRIIDSITKETQYF. For the CDR3, the DNA is TGCGCCAGCAGCCGCATAATAGACAGTATTACCAAAGAGACCCAGTACTTC. The V gene is TRBV4-1, the J gene TRBJ2-5; TRBD1 might be the D (5 bases). The germline gives CDR1 MGHRA, CDR2 YSYEKL. The CDR3 runs 17 residues. Trimming stripped 4 bases from V and 3 bases from J, with 21 bases between.